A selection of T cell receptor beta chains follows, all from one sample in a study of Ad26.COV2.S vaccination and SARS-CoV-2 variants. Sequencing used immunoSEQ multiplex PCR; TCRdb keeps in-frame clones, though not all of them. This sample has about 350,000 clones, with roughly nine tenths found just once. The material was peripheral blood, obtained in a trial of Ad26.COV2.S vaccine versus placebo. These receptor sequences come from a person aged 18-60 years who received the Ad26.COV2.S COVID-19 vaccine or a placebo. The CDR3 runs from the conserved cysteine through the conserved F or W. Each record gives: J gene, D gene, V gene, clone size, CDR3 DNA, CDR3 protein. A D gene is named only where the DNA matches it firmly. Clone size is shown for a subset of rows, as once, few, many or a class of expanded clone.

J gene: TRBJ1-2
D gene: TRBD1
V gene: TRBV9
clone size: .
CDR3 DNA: TGTGCCAGCAGCGTCGGTCCGGGACAGGGTCCCCCTGACTATGGCTACACCTTC
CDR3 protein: CASSVGPGQGPPDYGYTF

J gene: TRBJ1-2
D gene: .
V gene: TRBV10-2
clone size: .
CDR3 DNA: TGCGCCAGCAGTGAGTCGAGGGGTGGTGGCTACACCTTC
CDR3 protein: CASSESRGGGYTF

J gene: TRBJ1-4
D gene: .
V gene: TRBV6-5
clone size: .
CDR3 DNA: TGTGCCAGCAGCCCGAAAATGGTCACTAATGAAAAACTGTTTTTT
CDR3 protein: CASSPKMVTNEKLFF

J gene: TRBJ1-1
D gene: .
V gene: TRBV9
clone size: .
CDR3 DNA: TGTGCCAGCAGCGTAGTAGGGACCACTGAAGCTTTCTTT
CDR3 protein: CASSVVGTTEAFF

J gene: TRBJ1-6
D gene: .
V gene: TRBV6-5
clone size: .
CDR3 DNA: TGTGCCAGCAGTTACACGGGCGGAGGGATTTCACCCCTCCACTTT
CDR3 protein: CASSYTGGGISPLHF

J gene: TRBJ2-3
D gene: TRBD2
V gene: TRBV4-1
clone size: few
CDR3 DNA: TGCGCCAGCAGCCCAAGTCTAGCGGGAAGCACAGATACGCAGTATTTT
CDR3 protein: CASSPSLAGSTDTQYF

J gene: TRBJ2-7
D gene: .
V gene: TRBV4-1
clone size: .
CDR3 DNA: TGCGCCAGCAGCCGCTTAACGGGGGCTTGGAGATACGAGCAGTACTTC
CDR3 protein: CASSRLTGAWRYEQYF

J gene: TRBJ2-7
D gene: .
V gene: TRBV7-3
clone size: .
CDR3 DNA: TGTGCCAGCAGCTGGGGGCGGGCCGGCTCCTACGAGCAGTACTTC
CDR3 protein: CASSWGRAGSYEQYF

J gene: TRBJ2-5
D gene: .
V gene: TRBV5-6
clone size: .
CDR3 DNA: TGTGCCAGCAGCTTGGTAGTTTCCCTTAAAGAGACCCAGTACTTC
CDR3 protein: CASSLVVSLKETQYF

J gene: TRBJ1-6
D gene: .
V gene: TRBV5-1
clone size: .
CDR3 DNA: TGCGCCAGCAGGCCCGACGTCAGATATTCACCCCTCCACTTT
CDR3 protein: CASRPDVRYSPLHF

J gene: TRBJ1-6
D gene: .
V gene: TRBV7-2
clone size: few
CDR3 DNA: TGTGCCAGCAGCAAAGCGGAAAATTCACCCCTCCACTTT
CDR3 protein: CASSKAENSPLHF

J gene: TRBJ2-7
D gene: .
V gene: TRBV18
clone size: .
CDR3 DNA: TGTGCCAGCTCGCGACAGTCCTCCTACGAGCAGTACTTC
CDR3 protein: CASSRQSSYEQYF

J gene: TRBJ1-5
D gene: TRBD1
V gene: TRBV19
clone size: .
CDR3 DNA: TGTGCCAGTAGTACATACAGGGGAGCGGACCAGCCCCAGCATTTT
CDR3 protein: CASSTYRGADQPQHF

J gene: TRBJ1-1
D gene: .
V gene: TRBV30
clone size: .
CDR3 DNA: TGTGCCTGGACCTGGACTGAGAACACTGAAGCTTTCTTT
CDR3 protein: CAWTWTENTEAFF